This T cell receptor beta chain was captured in a study of CD8 T cells in ankylosing spondylitis. Overall study findings and caveats: CD8+ cells made up the disease-linked clones, which were relatively rare in peripheral blood.

Details on this clonotype: Its antigen is undetermined.

In TCRdb, the 5' RACE reads were re-called with MiXCR into one record per CDR3 protein. Of about 36,000 distinct CDR3 sequences in the sample, 5.5% to 7.5% are singletons; the top ten hold approximately 12%. This CDR3 contains 13 residues. V was trimmed by 2 bases and J by 7 bases, leaving 12 bases between them. Germline loops: CDR1 MNHEY, CDR2 SVGEGT. The receptor was derived from a male donor with ankylosing spondylitis or in good health (not recorded which). The chain links TRBV6-2 or TRBV6-3 to TRBJ2-7, with D unresolved. The sequencing input was blood, either unsorted or a sorted T cell fraction (not recorded which). Here the CDR3 reads CASSYQSMWEQYF. The CDR3, as DNA: TGTGCCAGCAGTTACCAATCTATGTGGGAGCAGTACTTC.